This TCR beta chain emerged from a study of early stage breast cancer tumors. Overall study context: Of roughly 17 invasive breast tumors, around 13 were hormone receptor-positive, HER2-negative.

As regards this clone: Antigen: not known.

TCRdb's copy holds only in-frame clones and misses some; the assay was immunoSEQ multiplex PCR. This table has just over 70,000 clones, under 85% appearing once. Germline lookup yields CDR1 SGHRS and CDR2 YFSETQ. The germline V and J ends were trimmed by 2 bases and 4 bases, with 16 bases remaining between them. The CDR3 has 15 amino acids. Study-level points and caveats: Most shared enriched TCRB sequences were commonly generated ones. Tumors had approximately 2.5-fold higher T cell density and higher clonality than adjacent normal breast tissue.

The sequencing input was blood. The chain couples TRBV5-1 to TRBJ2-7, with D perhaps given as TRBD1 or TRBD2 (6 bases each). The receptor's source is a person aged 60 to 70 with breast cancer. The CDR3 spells CASSFPGANLYEQYF. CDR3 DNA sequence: TGCGCCAGCAGCTTCCCGGGGGCGAACCTGTACGAGCAGTACTTC.